The table lists the clone carrying this TCR beta chain with a count of one. Recruitment covered under 25 US areas and drew participants whose ages spanned roughly 18 to 100 years. Assignment of participants to cohorts was predicated upon participant-reported clinical history. The data were taken from a study of blood T cell repertoires in COVID-19. The wider study: Whether acute or convalescent, the COVID-19 samples came from the United States, Italy and Spain. The analysed material was cDNA or gDNA that came from T cells, B-cell-depleted T cells, or PBMCs.

Germline CDR1 and CDR2: SGHRS and YFSETQ. V gave up 1 base and J gave up 5 bases, with 9 bases separating them. This CDR3 is built from 14 residues. Some clones are missing from TCRdb's copy, which holds only in-frame ones; the method was immunoSEQ multiplex PCR. The sample carries about 400,000 clones, 80% to 90% recorded once. The chain uses TRBV5-1 and TRBJ2-2; D remains unclear. The clonotype comes from a man aged 40-55 years in a cohort exposed to, infected with or recovered from COVID-19 (not recorded which). Sequenced sample: PBMCs or T cells enriched from blood (not recorded which). The CDR3 coding sequence is TGCGCCAGCAGCTTGTCTGACTTTACCGGGGAGCTGTTTTTT. Translating it yields CASSLSDFTGELFF.